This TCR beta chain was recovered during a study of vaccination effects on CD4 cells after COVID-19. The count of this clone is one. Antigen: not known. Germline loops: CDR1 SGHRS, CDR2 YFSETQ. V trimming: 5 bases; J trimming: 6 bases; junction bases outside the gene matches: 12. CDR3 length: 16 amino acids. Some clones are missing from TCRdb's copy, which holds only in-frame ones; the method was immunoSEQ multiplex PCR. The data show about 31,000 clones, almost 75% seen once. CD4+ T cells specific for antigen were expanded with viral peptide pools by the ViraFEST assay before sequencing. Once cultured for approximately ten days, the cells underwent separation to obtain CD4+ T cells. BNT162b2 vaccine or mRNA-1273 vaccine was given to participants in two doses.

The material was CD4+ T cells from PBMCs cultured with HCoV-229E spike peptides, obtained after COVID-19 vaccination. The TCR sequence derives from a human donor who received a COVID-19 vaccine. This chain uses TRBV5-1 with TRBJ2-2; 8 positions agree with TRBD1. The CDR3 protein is CASSRDGQGGAGELFF. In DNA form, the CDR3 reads TGCGCCAGCAGTCGTGACGGACAGGGTGGAGCCGGGGAGCTGTTTTTT.